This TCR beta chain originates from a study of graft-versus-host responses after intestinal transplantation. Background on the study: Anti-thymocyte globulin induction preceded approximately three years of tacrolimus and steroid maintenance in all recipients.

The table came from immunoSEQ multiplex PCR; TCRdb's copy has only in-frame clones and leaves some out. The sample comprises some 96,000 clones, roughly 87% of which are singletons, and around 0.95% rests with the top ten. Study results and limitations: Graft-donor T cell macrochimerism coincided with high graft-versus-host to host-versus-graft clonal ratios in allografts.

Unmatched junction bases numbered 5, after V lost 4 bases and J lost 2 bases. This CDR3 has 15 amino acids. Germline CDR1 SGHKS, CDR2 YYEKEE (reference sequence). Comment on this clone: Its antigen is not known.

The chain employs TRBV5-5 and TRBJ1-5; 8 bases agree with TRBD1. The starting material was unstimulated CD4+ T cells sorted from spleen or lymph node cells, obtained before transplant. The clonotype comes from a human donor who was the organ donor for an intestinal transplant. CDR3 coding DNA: TGTGCCAGCAGCCGGACAGGGAAGGGCAATCAGCCCCAGCATTTT. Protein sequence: CASSRTGKGNQPQHF.